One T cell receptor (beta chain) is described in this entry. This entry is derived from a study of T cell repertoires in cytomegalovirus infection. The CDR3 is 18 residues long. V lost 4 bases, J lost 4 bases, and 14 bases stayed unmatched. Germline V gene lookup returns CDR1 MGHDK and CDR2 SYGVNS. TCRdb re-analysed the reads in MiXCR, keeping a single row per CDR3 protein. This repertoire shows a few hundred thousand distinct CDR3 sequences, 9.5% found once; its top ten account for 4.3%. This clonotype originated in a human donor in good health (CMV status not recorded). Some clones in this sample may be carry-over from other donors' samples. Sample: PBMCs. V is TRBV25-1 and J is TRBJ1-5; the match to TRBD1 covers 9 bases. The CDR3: CASSGGQGTDWRNQPQHF. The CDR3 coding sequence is TGTGCCAGCAGTGGAGGACAGGGGACCGACTGGAGGAATCAGCCCCAGCATTTT.